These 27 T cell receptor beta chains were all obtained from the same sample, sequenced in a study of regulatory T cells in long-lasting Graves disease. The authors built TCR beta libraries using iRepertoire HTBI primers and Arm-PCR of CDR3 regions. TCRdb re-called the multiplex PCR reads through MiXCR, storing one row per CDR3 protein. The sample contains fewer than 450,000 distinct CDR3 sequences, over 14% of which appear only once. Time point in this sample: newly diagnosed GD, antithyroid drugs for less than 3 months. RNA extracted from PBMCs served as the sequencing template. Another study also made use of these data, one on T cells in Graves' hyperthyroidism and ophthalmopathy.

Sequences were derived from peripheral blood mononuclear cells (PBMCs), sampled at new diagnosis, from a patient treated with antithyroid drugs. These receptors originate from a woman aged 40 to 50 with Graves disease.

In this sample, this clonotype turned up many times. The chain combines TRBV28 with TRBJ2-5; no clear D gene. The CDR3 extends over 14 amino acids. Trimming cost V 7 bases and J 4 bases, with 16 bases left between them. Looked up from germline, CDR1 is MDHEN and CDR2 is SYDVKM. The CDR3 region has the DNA TGTGCCAGCACCTTGGAAACAGAGTTAGAGACCCAGTACTTC. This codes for CASTLETELETQYF.

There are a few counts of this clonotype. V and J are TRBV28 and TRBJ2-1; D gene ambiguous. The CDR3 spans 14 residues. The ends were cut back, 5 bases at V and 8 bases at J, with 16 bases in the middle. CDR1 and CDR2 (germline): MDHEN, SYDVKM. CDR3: CASSRPPSSYEQFF. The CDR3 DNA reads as TGTGCCAGCAGTCGGCCCCCCTCCTCTTATGAGCAGTTCTTC.

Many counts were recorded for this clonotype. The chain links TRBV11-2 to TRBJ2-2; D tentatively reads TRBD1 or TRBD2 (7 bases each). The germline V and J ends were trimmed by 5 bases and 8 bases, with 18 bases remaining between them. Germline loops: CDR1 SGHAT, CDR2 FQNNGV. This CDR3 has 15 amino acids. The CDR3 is CASSQPQGGKGELFF. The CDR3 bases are TGTGCCAGCAGCCAGCCCCAGGGGGGGAAGGGGGAGCTGTTTTTT.

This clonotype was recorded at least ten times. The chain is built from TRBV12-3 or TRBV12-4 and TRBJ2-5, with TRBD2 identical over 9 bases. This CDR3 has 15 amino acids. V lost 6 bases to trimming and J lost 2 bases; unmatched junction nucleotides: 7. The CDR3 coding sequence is TGTGCCAGCAGACAAGCGGGAGGCCCACAAGAGACCCAGTACTTC. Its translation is CASRQAGGPQETQYF.

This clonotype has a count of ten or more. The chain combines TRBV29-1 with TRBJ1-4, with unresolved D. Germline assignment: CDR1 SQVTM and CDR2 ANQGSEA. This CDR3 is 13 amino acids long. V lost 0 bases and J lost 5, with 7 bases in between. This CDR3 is CSVEDTGNEKLFF. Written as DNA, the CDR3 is TGCAGCGTTGAAGATACGGGGAATGAAAAACTGTTTTTT.

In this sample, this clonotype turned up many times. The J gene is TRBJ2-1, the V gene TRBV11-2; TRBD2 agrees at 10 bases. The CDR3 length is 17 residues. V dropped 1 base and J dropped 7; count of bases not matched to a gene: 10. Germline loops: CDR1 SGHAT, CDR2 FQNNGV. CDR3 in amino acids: CASSLVFASGSFNEQFF. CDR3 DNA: TGTGCCAGCAGCTTAGTATTCGCTAGCGGGAGTTTTAATGAGCAGTTCTTC.

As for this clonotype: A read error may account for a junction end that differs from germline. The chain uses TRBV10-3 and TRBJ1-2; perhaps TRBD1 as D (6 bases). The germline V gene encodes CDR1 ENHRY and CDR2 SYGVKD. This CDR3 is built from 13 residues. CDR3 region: CTISVGGLDGYTF. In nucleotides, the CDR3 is TGTACCATCAGTGTTGGGGGGCTAGATGGCTACACCTTC.

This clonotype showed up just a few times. CDR3 in DNA: TGTGCCAGCAGTACCCTAACGGACGGCTTCTCTGGAAACACCATATATTTT. It specifies CASSTLTDGFSGNTIYF. The rearrangement uses TRBV12-3 or TRBV12-4 and TRBJ1-3; D unclear. CDR3 length: 17 amino acids. Deletions cut 5 bases from V and 0 bases from J, with 17 bases between.

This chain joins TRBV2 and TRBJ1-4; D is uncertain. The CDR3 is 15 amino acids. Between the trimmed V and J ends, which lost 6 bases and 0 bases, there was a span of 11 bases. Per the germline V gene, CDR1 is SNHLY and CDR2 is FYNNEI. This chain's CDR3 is CASRPLTTTNEKLFF. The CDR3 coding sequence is TGTGCCAGCAGGCCCCTGACAACAACTAATGAAAAACTGTTTTTT.

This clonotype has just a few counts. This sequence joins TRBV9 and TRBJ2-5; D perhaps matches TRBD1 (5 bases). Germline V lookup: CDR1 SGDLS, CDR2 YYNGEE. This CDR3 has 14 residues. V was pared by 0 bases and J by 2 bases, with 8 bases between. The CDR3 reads CASSVEQEQETQYF. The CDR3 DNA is TGTGCCAGCAGCGTAGAACAGGAACAAGAGACCCAGTACTTC.

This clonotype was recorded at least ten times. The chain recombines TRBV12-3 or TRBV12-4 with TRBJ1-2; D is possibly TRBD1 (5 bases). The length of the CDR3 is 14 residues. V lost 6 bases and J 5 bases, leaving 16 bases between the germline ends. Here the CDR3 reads CASSLPGIEYGYTF. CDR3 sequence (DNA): TGTGCCAGCAGCCTCCCAGGGATTGAGTATGGCTACACCTTC.

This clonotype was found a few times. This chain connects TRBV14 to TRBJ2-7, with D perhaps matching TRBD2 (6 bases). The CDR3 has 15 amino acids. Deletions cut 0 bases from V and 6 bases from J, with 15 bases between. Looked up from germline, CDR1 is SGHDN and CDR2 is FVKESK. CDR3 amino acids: CASSQDAGLLFEQYF. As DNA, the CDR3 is TGTGCCAGCAGCCAAGACGCGGGACTTCTATTCGAGCAGTACTTC.

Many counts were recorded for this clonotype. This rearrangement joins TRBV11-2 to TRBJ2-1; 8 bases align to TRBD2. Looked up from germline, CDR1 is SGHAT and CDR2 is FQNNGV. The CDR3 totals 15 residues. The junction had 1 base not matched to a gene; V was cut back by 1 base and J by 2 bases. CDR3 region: CASSLVGRAYNEQFF. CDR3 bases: TGTGCCAGCAGCTTAGTCGGGAGGGCCTACAATGAGCAGTTCTTC.

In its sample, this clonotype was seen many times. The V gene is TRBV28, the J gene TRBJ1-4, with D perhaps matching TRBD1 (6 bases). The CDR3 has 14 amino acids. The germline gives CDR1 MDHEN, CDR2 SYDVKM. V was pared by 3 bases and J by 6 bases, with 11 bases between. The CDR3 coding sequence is TGTGCCAGCAGTTTCATAAGGGGGGATGAAAAACTGTTTTTT. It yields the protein CASSFIRGDEKLFF.

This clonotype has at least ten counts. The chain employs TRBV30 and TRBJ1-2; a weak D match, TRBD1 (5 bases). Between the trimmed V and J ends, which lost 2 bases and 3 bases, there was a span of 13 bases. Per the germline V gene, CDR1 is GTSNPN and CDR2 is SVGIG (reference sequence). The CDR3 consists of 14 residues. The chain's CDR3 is CAWSMGQGYYGYTF. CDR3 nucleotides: TGTGCCTGGAGTATGGGGCAGGGCTACTATGGCTACACCTTC.

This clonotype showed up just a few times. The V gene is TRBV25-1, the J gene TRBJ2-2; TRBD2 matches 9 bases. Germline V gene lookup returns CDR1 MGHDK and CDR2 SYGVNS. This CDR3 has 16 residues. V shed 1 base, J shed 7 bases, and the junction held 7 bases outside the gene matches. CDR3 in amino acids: CASSEFFLAGSGELFF. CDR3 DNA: TGTGCCAGCAGTGAATTTTTCCTAGCGGGAAGCGGGGAGCTGTTTTTT.

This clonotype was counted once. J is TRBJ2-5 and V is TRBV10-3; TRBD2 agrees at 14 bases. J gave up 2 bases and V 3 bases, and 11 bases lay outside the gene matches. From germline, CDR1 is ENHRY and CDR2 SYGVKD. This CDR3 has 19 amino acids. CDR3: CAISESPPTSGRGQETQYF. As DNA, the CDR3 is TGTGCCATCAGTGAATCCCCCCCGACTAGCGGGAGGGGACAAGAGACCCAGTACTTC.

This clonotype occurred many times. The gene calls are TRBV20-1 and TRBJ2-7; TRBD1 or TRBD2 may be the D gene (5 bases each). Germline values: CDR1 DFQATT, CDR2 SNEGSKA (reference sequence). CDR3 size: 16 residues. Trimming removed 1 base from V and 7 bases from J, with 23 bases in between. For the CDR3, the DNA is TGCAGTGCTAGAGGTGGTGGGGCAGGAGGCCCTCGGGAGCAGTACTTC. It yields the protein CSARGGGAGGPREQYF.

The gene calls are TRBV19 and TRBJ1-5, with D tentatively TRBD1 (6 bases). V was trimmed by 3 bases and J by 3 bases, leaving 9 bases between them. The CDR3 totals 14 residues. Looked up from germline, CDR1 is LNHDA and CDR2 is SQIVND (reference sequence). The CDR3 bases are TGTGCCAGTAGTATGGGACAAATCAATCAGCCCCAGCATTTT. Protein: CASSMGQINQPQHF.

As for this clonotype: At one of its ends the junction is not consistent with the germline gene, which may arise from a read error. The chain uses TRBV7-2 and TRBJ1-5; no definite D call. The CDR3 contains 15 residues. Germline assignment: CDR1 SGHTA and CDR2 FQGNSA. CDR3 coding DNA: TGTGCCAGCAGCTTTGACTACTATAGCAATCAGCCCCATCATTTT. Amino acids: CASSFDYYSNQPHHF.

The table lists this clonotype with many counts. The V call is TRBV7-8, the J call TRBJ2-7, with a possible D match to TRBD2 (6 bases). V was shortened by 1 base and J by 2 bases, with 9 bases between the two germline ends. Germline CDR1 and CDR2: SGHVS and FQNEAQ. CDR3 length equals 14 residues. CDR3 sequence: CASSLVDYTYEQYF. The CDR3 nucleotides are TGTGCCAGCAGCTTAGTGGACTATACCTACGAGCAGTACTTC.

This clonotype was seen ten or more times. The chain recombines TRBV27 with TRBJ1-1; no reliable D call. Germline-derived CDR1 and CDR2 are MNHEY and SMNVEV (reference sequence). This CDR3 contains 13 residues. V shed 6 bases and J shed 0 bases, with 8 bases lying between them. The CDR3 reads CASSFDLNTEAFF. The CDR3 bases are TGTGCCAGCAGCTTTGACCTGAACACTGAAGCTTTCTTT.

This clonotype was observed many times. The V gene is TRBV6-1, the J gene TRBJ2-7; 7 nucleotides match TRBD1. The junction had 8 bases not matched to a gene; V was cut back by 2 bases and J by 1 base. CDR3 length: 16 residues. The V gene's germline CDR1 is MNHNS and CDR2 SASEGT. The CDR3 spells CASSETRQGTSYEQYF. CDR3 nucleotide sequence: TGTGCCAGCAGTGAAACCCGACAGGGAACGTCCTACGAGCAGTACTTC.

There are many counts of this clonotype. The CDR3 DNA is TGCAGCGCCCAGGGTTACCAAGAGACCCAGTACTTC. It translates to CSAQGYQETQYF. The V call is TRBV29-1, the J call TRBJ2-5, with a weak D call TRBD1 (5 bases). The CDR3 contains 12 residues. The ends were cut back, 7 bases at V and 0 bases at J, with 9 bases in the middle. The germline V gene encodes CDR1 SQVTM and CDR2 ANQGSEA.

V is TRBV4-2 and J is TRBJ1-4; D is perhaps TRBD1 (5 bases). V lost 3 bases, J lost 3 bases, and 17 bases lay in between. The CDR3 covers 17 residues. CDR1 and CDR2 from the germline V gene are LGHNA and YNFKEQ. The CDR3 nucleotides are TGTGCCAGCAGCCACCCGGAGGGGTCAGCTTCTAATGAAAAACTGTTTTTT. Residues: CASSHPEGSASNEKLFF.

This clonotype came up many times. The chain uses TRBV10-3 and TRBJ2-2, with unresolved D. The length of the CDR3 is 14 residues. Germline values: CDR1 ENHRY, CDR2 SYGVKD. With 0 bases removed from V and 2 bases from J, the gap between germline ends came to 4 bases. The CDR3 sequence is CAISESGNTGELFF. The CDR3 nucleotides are TGTGCCATCAGTGAGTCCGGAAACACCGGGGAGCTGTTTTTT.

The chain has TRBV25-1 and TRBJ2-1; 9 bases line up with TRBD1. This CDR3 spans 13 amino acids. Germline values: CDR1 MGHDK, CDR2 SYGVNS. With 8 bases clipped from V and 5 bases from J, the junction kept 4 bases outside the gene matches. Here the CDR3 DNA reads TGTGCCAGCCGGGACAGGGTCGACAATGAGCAGTTCTTC. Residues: CASRDRVDNEQFF.